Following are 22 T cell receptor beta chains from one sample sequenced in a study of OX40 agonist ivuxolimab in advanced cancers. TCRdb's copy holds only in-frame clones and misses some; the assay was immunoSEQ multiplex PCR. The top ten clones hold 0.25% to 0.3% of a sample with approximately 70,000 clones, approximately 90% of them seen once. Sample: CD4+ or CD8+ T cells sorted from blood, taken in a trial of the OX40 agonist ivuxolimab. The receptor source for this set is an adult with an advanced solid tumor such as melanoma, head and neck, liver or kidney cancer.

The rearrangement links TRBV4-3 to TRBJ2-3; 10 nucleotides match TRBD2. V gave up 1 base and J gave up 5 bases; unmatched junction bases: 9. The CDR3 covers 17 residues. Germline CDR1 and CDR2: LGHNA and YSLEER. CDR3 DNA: TGCGCCAGCAGCCAAGGGGGAGGGACTAGCGTAAGAGATACGCAGTATTTT. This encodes CASSQGGGTSVRDTQYF.

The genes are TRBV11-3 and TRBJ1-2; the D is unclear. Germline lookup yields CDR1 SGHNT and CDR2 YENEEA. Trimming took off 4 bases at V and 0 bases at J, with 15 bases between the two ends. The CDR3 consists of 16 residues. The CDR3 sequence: CASSSTSNAPNYGYTF. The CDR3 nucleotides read TGTGCCAGCAGCTCAACTTCTAACGCCCCTAACTATGGCTACACCTTC.

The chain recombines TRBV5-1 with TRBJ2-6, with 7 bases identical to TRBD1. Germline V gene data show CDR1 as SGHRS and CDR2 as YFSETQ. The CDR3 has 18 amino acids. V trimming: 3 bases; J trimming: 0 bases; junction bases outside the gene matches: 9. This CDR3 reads CASSSTGVPYSGANVLTF. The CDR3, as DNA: TGCGCCAGCAGCTCCACAGGGGTACCTTACTCTGGGGCCAACGTCCTGACTTTC.

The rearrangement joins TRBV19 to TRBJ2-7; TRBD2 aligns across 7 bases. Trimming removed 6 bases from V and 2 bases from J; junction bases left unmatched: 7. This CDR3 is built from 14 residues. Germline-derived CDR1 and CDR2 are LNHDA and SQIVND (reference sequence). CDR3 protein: CASSVGTTTYEQYF. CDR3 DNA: TGTGCCAGTAGCGTGGGGACTACTACCTACGAGCAGTACTTC.

The CDR3 region is CASSQDHGTGVFSNQPQHF. Here the CDR3 DNA reads TGTGCCAGCAGCCAAGATCACGGGACAGGGGTGTTTAGCAATCAGCCCCAGCATTTT. The genes are TRBV4-2 and TRBJ1-5; 10 nucleotides agree with TRBD1. Trimming at V came to 0 bases and at J to 0 bases, leaving 8 bases not matched to a gene. CDR1 is LGHNA, CDR2 YNFKEQ, per germline. This CDR3 is 19 amino acids long.

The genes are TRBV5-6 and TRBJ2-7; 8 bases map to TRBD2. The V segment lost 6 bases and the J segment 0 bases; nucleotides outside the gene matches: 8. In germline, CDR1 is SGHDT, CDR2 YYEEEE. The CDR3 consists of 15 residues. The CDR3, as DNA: TGTGCCAGCACCTTTCGGGGGGGGGCCTCCTACGAGCAGTACTTC. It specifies CASTFRGGASYEQYF.

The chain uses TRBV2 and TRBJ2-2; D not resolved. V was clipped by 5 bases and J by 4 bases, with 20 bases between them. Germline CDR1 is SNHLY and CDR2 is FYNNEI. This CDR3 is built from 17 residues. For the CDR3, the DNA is TGTGCCAGCAGTCAAATACGACCTACTACGGGCACCGGGGAGCTGTTTTTT. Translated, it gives CASSQIRPTTGTGELFF.

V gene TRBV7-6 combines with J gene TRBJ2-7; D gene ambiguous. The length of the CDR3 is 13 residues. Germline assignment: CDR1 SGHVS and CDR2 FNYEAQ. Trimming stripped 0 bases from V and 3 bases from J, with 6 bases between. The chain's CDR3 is CASSLAGDYEQYF. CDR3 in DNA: TGTGCCAGCAGCTTAGCAGGAGACTACGAGCAGTACTTC.

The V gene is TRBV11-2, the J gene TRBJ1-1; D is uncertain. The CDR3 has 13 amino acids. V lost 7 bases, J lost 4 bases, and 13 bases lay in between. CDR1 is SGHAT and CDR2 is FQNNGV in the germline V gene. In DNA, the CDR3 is TGTGCCAGCATGATGATTACTGGCACTGAAGCTTTCTTT. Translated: CASMMITGTEAFF.

CDR3 DNA sequence: TGTGCCAGCAGCTTGGTCGGAACTAATGAAAAACTGTTTTTT. It yields the protein CASSLVGTNEKLFF. The chain recombines TRBV5-8 with TRBJ1-4; no clear D. Germline CDR1 SGHTS, CDR2 YDEGEE. The CDR3 loop spans 14 amino acids. Trimming took 0 bases from V and 1 from J, leaving 4 bases between them. Full variable domain (rest looked up from reference TRBV5-8 and TRBJ1-4): EAGVTQSPTHLIKTRGQQATLRCSPISGHTSVYWYQQALGLGLQFLLWYDEGEERNRGNFPPRFSGRQFPNYSSELNVNALELEDSALYLCASSLVGTNEKLFFGSGTQLSVL.

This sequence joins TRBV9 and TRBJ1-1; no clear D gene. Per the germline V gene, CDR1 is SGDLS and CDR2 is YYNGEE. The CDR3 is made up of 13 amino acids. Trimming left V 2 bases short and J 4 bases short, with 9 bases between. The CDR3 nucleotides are TGTGCCAGCAGCGTTCTCGGAGGCACTGAAGCTTTCTTT. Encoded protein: CASSVLGGTEAFF.

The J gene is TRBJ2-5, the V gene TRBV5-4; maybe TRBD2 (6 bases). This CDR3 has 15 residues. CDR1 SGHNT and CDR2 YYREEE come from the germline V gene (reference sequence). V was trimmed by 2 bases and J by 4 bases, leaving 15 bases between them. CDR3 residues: CASSFGGMVRETQYF. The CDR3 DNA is TGTGCCAGCAGCTTCGGCGGGATGGTGCGAGAGACCCAGTACTTC.

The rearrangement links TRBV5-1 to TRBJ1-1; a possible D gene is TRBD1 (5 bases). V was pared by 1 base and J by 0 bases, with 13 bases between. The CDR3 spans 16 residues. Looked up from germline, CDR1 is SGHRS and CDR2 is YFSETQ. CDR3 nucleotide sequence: TGCGCCAGCAGCTTGTTCGTGGCAGGGATGAACACTGAAGCTTTCTTT. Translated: CASSLFVAGMNTEAFF.

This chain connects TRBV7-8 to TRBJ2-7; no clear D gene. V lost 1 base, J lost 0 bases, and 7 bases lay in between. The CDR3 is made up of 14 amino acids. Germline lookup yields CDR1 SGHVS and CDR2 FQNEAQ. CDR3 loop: CASSLVAPSYEQYF. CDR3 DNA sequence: TGTGCCAGCAGCTTAGTGGCGCCCTCCTACGAGCAGTACTTC.

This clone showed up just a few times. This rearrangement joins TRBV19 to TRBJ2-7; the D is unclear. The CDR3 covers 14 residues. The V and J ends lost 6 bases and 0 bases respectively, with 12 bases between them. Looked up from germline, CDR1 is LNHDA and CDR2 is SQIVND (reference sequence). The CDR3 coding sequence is TGTGCCAGTAGAAGGGATTCTAGCTCCTACGAGCAGTACTTC. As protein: CASRRDSSSYEQYF.

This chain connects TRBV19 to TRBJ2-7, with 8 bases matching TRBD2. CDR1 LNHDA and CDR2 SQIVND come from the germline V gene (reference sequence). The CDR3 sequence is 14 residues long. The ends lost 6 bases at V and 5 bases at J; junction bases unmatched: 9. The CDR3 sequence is CASSTQTSVHEQYF. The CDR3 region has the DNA TGTGCCAGTAGCACTCAGACTAGCGTACACGAGCAGTACTTC.

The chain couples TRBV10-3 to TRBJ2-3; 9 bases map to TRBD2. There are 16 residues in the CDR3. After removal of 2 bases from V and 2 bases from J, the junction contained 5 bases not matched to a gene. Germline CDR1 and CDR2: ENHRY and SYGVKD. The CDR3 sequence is CAISEGLAGVTDTQYF. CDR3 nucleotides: TGTGCCATCAGTGAGGGATTAGCGGGGGTCACAGATACGCAGTATTTT.

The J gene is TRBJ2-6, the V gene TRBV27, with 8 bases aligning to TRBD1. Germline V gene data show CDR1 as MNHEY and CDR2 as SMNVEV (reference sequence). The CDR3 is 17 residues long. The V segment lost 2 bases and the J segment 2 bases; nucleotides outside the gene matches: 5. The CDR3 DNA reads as TGTGCCAGCAGTTTAAAAGGACAGGGACCTGGGGCCAACGTCCTGACTTTC. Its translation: CASSLKGQGPGANVLTF.

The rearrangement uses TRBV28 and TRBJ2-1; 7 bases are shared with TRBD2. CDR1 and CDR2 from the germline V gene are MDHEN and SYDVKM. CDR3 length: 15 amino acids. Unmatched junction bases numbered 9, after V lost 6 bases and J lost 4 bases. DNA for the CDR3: TGTGCCAGCAGGGGAGCGGGAATCAATTACAATGAGCAGTTCTTC. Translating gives CASRGAGINYNEQFF.

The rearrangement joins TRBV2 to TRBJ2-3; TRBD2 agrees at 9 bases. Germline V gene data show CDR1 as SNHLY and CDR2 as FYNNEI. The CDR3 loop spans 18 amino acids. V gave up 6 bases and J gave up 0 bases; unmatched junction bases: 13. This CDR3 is CASRGGRALLMSTDTQYF. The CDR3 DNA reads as TGTGCCAGCAGAGGCGGGAGGGCCTTATTAATGAGCACAGATACGCAGTATTTT.

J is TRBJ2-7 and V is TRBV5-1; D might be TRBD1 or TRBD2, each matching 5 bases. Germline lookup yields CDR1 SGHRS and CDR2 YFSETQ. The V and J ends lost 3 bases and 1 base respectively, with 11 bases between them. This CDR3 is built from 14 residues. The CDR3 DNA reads TGCGCCAGCAGCTCGGGACCCGATTCCTACGAGCAGTACTTC. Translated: CASSSGPDSYEQYF.

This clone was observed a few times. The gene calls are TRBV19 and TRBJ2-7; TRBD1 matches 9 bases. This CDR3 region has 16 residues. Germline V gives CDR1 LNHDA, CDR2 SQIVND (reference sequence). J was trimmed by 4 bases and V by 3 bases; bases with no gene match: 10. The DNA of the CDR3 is TGTGCCAGTAGTATTAGGATAGGACAGGGGAGTTACGAGCAGTACTTC. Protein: CASSIRIGQGSYEQYF.